The 10 T cell receptor beta chains listed next were all sequenced from one sample in a study of blood T cells in healthy people across ages. PCR was performed a second time for roughly 6 to 12 cycles using a sample-barcoded 5' primer and a J-beta primer mix. TCRdb analysed the 5' RACE reads with MiXCR anew, one entry per CDR3 protein. The sample holds approximately 780,000 distinct CDR3 sequences, around a quarter seen once. In addition, the sample was reused for a study of T cells of mothers and their children.

Sequencing used blood. The receptors originated from a boy younger than 18 in good health.

The table lists this clonotype with many counts. The chain recombines TRBV9 with TRBJ2-1; D is possibly TRBD1 or TRBD2 (5 bases each). Germline-derived CDR1 and CDR2 are SGDLS and YYNGEE. V shed 0 bases and J shed 9 bases, with 13 bases lying between them. This CDR3 has 14 amino acids. The CDR3 is CASSVAPGGGEQFF. The CDR3 DNA is TGTGCCAGCAGCGTAGCTCCAGGTGGGGGTGAGCAGTTCTTC.

The chain uses TRBV30 and TRBJ2-5; 8 bases line up with TRBD2. The CDR3 length is 14 residues. The trim removed 5 bases at V and 1 base at J, leaving 6 bases unmatched. Germline V lookup: CDR1 GTSNPN, CDR2 SVGIG (reference sequence). The CDR3 nucleotides are TGTGCCTGGGGGCTGGCGGGGGGCCAAGAGACCCAGTACTTC. This encodes CAWGLAGGQETQYF. Filled out from reference TRBV30 and TRBJ2-5, the complete variable domain reads SQTIHQWPATLVQPVGSPLSLECTVEGTSNPNLYWYRQAAGRGLQLLFYSVGIGQISSEVPQNLSASRPQDRQFILSSKKLLLSDSGFYLCAWGLAGGQETQYFGPGTRLLVL.

The sample holds a few counts of this clonotype. The chain uses TRBV15 and TRBJ1-2; D gene uncertain. Trimming cost V 1 base and J 3 bases, with 6 bases left between them. Germline V CDR1 and CDR2: LNHNV, YYDKDF (reference sequence). The CDR3 extends over 13 amino acids. CDR3 nucleotides: TGTGCCACCAGCAGAGTCAGCTACTATGGCTACACCTTC. Residues: CATSRVSYYGYTF.

The genes are TRBV20-1 and TRBJ2-5, with TRBD2 matching over 8 bases. Trimming took 6 bases from V and 2 from J; bases not matched to a gene: 14. Per the germline V gene, CDR1 is DFQATT and CDR2 is SNEGSKA (reference sequence). CDR3 size: 16 residues. CDR3 sequence: CSAPLAGGSVQETQYF. As DNA, the CDR3 is TGCAGTGCCCCTCTTGCGGGGGGATCAGTTCAAGAGACCCAGTACTTC.

CDR3 amino acids: CASSSGTGSSGQPQHF. Here the CDR3 DNA reads TGTGCCAGCAGTTCTGGGACAGGGTCGTCCGGACAGCCCCAGCATTTT. This sequence joins TRBV28 and TRBJ1-5; 9 bases line up with TRBD1. The CDR3 extends over 16 amino acids. Germline values: CDR1 MDHEN, CDR2 SYDVKM. Trimming at V came to 4 bases and at J to 7 bases, leaving 11 bases not matched to a gene.

There are a few counts of this clonotype. CDR3 sequence (DNA): TGTGCCAGCAGTCAGCGGGGGGGCTCGTCCTACAATGAGCAGTTCTTC. This sequence encodes CASSQRGGSSYNEQFF. V and J are TRBV7-9 and TRBJ2-1, with 10 bases aligning to TRBD2. The germline gives CDR1 SEHNR, CDR2 FQNEAQ (reference sequence). Trimming at V came to 6 bases and at J to 1 base, leaving 6 bases not matched to a gene. The CDR3 runs to 16 residues.

This clonotype was seen a few times. This chain uses TRBV7-2 with TRBJ1-5, with 10 positions matching TRBD1. CDR3 length equals 16 residues. The germline V gene has CDR1 SGHTA and CDR2 FQGNSA. The junction had 4 bases not matched to a gene; V was cut back by 5 bases and J by 0 bases. CDR3 nucleotides: TGTGCCAGCAGCCCCAGGACAGGGGGTAGCAATCAGCCCCAGCATTTT. Its protein product is CASSPRTGGSNQPQHF.

The chain joins TRBV2 to TRBJ1-5; 11 nucleotides agree with TRBD1. The V and J ends lost 6 bases and 3 bases, in that order; junction bases with no gene match: 7. The CDR3 runs 16 residues. Germline V CDR1 and CDR2: SNHLY, FYNNEI. The CDR3 nucleotides read TGTGCCAGCAGGGAAAGGACAGGGGGCAACAATCAGCCCCAGCATTTT. As protein: CASRERTGGNNQPQHF.

The V and J genes are TRBV11-2 and TRBJ2-4; D is undetermined. The V end lost 3 bases, the J end lost 7 bases, and 7 bases lay between the germline ends. CDR3 length equals 12 residues. The germline V gene has CDR1 SGHAT and CDR2 FQNNGV. CDR3 amino acids: CASSFDGNIQYF. The CDR3 DNA is TGTGCCAGCAGCTTCGATGGGAACATTCAGTACTTC.

The gene calls are TRBV6-5 and TRBJ2-1; D remains ambiguous. The CDR3 runs 16 residues. CDR1 is MNHEY, CDR2 SVGAGI, per germline. V was clipped by 2 bases and J by 4 bases, with 15 bases between them. The CDR3 nucleotides read TGTGCCAGCAGTTACCAACCGGGTCCAATTTACAATGAGCAGTTCTTC. Protein: CASSYQPGPIYNEQFF.